These T cell receptor beta chains were read from a single sample in a study of cytomegalovirus exposure and HLA in healthy donors. Clones were read by immunoSEQ multiplex PCR, and TCRdb kept only the in-frame ones, dropping some. The sample lists hundreds of thousands of clones; approximately 83% were seen once. Source material: PBMCs. The receptors here all came from a woman in her twenties or thirties in good health and CMV-seropositive. The CDR3 runs from the conserved cysteine through the conserved F or W. A D gene is named only where the DNA matches it firmly. Clone size, where shown, is once, few, many, or a class for clones that have expanded.

v_gene	d_gene	j_gene	abundance	CDR3nt	CDR3aa
TRBV5-1	.	TRBJ2-1	once	TGCGCCAGCAGCCCCCCCACCTACAATGAGCAGTTCTTC	CASSPPTYNEQFF
TRBV7-2	.	TRBJ1-2	.	TGTGCCAGCAGCTTATCTAGCCCCCCCCGGGGTGGCTACACCTTC	CASSLSSPPRGGYTF
TRBV6-5	TRBD1	TRBJ2-7	.	TGTGCCAGCAGTTACTCGGGACAGGGGAGGGCCTACGAGCAGTACTTC	CASSYSGQGRAYEQYF
TRBV18	TRBD1	TRBJ2-3	.	TGTGCCAGCTCACCACCGACAGGGACCCCAGATACGCAGTATTTT	CASSPPTGTPDTQYF
TRBV27	.	TRBJ2-2	.	TGTGCCAGCAGTTTCTCCCGGGACTTTACCGGGGAGCTGTTTTTT	CASSFSRDFTGELFF
TRBV11-3	.	TRBJ1-1	.	TGTGCCAGCAGCTTAGATAACAGATACATGAACACTGAAGCTTTCTTT	CASSLDNRYMNTEAFF
TRBV19	TRBD1	TRBJ2-7	.	TGTGCCAGTAGTATAACGTCGGGACAGGGTGTAAAGCAGTACTTC	CASSITSGQGVKQYF
TRBV29-1	.	TRBJ1-5	.	TGCAGCGTTGGGGGAGTCCAGCCCCAGCATTTT	CSVGGVQPQHF
TRBV5-1	TRBD1	TRBJ1-5	.	TGCGCCAGCAGCTGGGGGGTGGACAGGAATCAGCCCCAGCATTTT	CASSWGVDRNQPQHF
TRBV30	TRBD1	TRBJ1-1	.	TGTGCCTTCCAGACAGGGGGCTACACTGAAGCTTTCTTT	CAFQTGGYTEAFF
TRBV6-1	TRBD2	TRBJ2-1	.	TGTGCCAGCAGTGAACTAGCGGGCTCCTACAATGAGCAGTTCTTC	CASSELAGSYNEQFF
TRBV5-1	.	TRBJ2-7	.	TGCGCCAGCAGCTACACATTCGGAGGGTACGAGCAGTACTTC	CASSYTFGGYEQYF
TRBV4-2	TRBD2	TRBJ2-7	.	TGTGCCAGCAGCTCTTTTTGGACTAGCGGCTACGAGCAGTACTTC	CASSSFWTSGYEQYF
TRBV6-5	TRBD1	TRBJ2-1	once	TGTGCCAGCAGTTACCCTACCGGGACAGGGAACAATGAGCAGTTCTTC	CASSYPTGTGNNEQFF
TRBV27	.	TRBJ2-1	.	TGTGCCAGCAGTTTATTCGGTCCTTACAATGAGCAGTTCTTC	CASSLFGPYNEQFF
TRBV10-3	TRBD2	TRBJ2-7	.	TGTGCCATCAGTGAGCGGGCTAGCGGGAATAAAAACCGAGCGACCTCCTACGAGCAGTACTTC	CAISERASGNKNRATSYEQYF
TRBV30	.	TRBJ2-1	.	TGTGCCTGGAGTGTAGGGGGTTTTCATGAGCAGTTCTTC	CAWSVGGFHEQFF
TRBV5-1	.	TRBJ1-1	once	TGCGCCAGCAGCAGGGATCAGGGGAACACTGAAGCTTTCTTT	CASSRDQGNTEAFF
TRBV11-3	.	TRBJ2-7	.	TGTGCCAGCAGCGCCGACAAAAGCGAGCAGTACTTC	CASSADKSEQYF
TRBV5-1	.	TRBJ1-1	.	TGCGCCAGCAGCTTGTTACAGTCCCCTGAAGCTTTCTTT	CASSLLQSPEAFF
TRBV27	TRBD1	TRBJ2-6	.	TGTGCCAGCAGTTTAGCCTCGACAGGGGGCGGTTATGGGGCCAACGTCCTGACTTTC	CASSLASTGGGYGANVLTF
TRBV12-5	.	TRBJ2-3	.	TGTGCTAGTGGTTTGTCTGCTAGCACGAGCACAGATACGCAGTATTTT	CASGLSASTSTDTQYF
TRBV6-6	.	TRBJ1-2	few	TGTGCCAGTTGTTCTCGTAGCAAGGTCTATGGCTACACCTTC	CASCSRSKVYGYTF
TRBV6-6	TRBD1	TRBJ2-7	.	TGTGCCAGCAGTTACCCCCAACAGGGGAACTACGAGCAGTACTTC	CASSYPQQGNYEQYF
TRBV5-1	.	TRBJ2-7	.	TGCGCCAGCAGATGGGACTTGGACCACGAGCAGTACTTC	CASRWDLDHEQYF
TRBV5-4	.	TRBJ2-7	.	TGTGCCAGCAGCTTGGCCACTTACAGGGCGGAATCCTACGAGCAGTACTTC	CASSLATYRAESYEQYF
TRBV19	TRBD2	TRBJ2-2	.	TGTGCCAGTCGTTTTCAAGCGGGAGCGAACACCGGGGAGCTGTTTTTT	CASRFQAGANTGELFF
TRBV25-1	TRBD2	TRBJ2-1	.	TGTGCCAGCAGTGAATACCGACTAGCGGGGGGGGACTACAATGAGCAGTTCTTC	CASSEYRLAGGDYNEQFF
TRBV5-1	TRBD2	TRBJ2-5	.	TGCGCCAGCAGCTTGGCCGGACTAGCGGGAGAAGAGACCCAGTACTTC	CASSLAGLAGEETQYF
TRBV7-9	.	TRBJ1-2	.	TGTGCCAGCAGCTTGCAGGTGGCACCGGATGGCTACACCTTC	CASSLQVAPDGYTF
TRBV27	.	TRBJ1-5	.	TGTGCCAGCAGTTTATCGGAGCCTCTCAATCAGCCCCAGCATTTT	CASSLSEPLNQPQHF
TRBV19	TRBD1	TRBJ1-2	few	TGTGCCAGTAGTATGGTCGGGACAGGGGATGGAGATGGCTACACCTTC	CASSMVGTGDGDGYTF
TRBV28	TRBD2	TRBJ2-1	.	TGTGCCAGCATCCTAGCGGGACACTACAATGAGCAGTTCTTC	CASILAGHYNEQFF
TRBV28	TRBD1	TRBJ1-5	.	TGTGCCAGCAGTCCTGGGGGGACAGACGACCGATATAGCAATCAGCCCCAGCATTTT	CASSPGGTDDRYSNQPQHF
TRBV27	.	TRBJ2-3	.	TGTGCCAGCAGTTTAGGTCCAGCGGAGCCTTTCACAGATACGCAGTATTTT	CASSLGPAEPFTDTQYF
TRBV4-1	.	TRBJ2-7	.	TGCGCCAGCAGCCGCCCGACTGGCTACGAGCAGTACTTC	CASSRPTGYEQYF
TRBV11-2	.	TRBJ2-3	.	TGTGCCAGCAGCAACTCGGGACTCGATCTTGGTAATACGCAGTATTTT	CASSNSGLDLGNTQYF
TRBV7-9	TRBD2	TRBJ2-4	few	TGTGCCAGGAGCTGGATGGGACTAGCGGGAGGGCTACCCAAAAACATTCAGTACTTC	CARSWMGLAGGLPKNIQYF
TRBV30	.	TRBJ1-2	.	TGTGCCTGGAGGCCACAGGGACCGAACTATGGCTACACCTTC	CAWRPQGPNYGYTF
TRBV12-5	.	TRBJ2-5	few	TGTGCTAGTGGTTCTGGACAGCCCCAAGAGACCCAGTACTTC	CASGSGQPQETQYF
TRBV5-1	.	TRBJ1-5	.	TGCGCCAGCAGCTTGGACACGAACAATCAGCCCCAGCATTTT	CASSLDTNNQPQHF
TRBV6-1	.	TRBJ2-7	.	TGTGCCAGCACGGGCTACGAGCAGTACTTC	CASTGYEQYF
TRBV18	TRBD1	TRBJ1-1	.	TGTGCCAGCTCAAGCTGGACAGGGGTTGAAGCTTTCTTT	CASSSWTGVEAFF
TRBV30	.	TRBJ1-3	.	TGTGCCTGGAATAGGGGTACCAATGGAAACACCATATATTTT	CAWNRGTNGNTIYF
TRBV7-6	.	TRBJ2-1	.	TGTGCCAGCAGCTCGGGGACTCCACCGAATGAGCAGTTCTTC	CASSSGTPPNEQFF
TRBV28	.	TRBJ2-6	.	TGTGCCAGCAGTGCACAGCTCCCTTCCGGGGCCAACGTCCTGACTTTC	CASSAQLPSGANVLTF
TRBV9	TRBD1	TRBJ1-1	.	TGTGCCAGCAGCCAGACAGGGAGTGCAACTGAAGCTTTCTTT	CASSQTGSATEAFF
TRBV11-3	TRBD2	TRBJ2-5	.	TGTGCCAGCAGCTTAGCTGGGACTAGCGGAGAGACCCAGTACTTC	CASSLAGTSGETQYF
TRBV27	TRBD1	TRBJ2-3	once	TGTGCCAGCAGTTCCTATGACAGGGGTACAGATACGCAGTATTTT	CASSSYDRGTDTQYF
TRBV7-8	TRBD2	TRBJ2-1	.	TGTGCCAGCAGCTTAGAACTAGCGGGAACCAATGAGCAGTTCTTC	CASSLELAGTNEQFF
TRBV4-1	.	TRBJ2-7	.	TGCGCCAGCAGCCAAGAGGCAGGGAGGCGCTACGAGCAGTACTTC	CASSQEAGRRYEQYF
TRBV5-5	.	TRBJ2-3	once	TGTGCCAGCAGCTCCGGACAGTTTAGCACAGATACGCAGTATTTT	CASSSGQFSTDTQYF